These 7 T cell receptor beta chains came from one sample sequenced in a study of T cells in Graves' hyperthyroidism and ophthalmopathy. Amplified regions were TCR beta CDR3 sequences from RNA transcripts. During a first-round RT-PCR of the TCR CDR3, the HTBI primer set was used. TCRdb reanalysed the multiplex PCR reads using MiXCR and keeps one entry per CDR3 protein. The data hold approximately 630,000 distinct CDR3 sequences, with roughly 15% observed a single time. Sample: blood. Source of these receptors: a woman under 40 with Graves' hyperthyroidism.

At least ten counts were recorded for this clonotype. The chain couples TRBV12-3 or TRBV12-4 to TRBJ2-1; the D is unclear. This CDR3 contains 10 residues. V lost 3 bases, J lost 10 bases, and 4 bases lay in between. Here the CDR3 DNA reads TGTGCCAGCAGTTTTAAGGAGCAGTTCTTC. This encodes CASSFKEQFF.

This clonotype was counted between two and nine times. The rearrangement uses TRBV6-1 and TRBJ2-1; tentative D call: TRBD2 (7 bases). Germline V gene lookup returns CDR1 MNHNS and CDR2 SASEGT. The CDR3 loop spans 16 amino acids. V lost 3 bases and J 6 bases, leaving 18 bases between the germline ends. The CDR3 region has the DNA TGTGCCAGCAGTGATGTGCGCCGGGGGGCAAGCAATGAGCAGTTCTTC. It codes for CASSDVRRGASNEQFF.

This clonotype was seen many times. The rearrangement links TRBV28 to TRBJ2-7; D call uncertain. Trimming cost V 1 base and J 2 bases, with 12 bases left between them. The CDR3 is made up of 15 amino acids. CDR1 and CDR2 (germline): MDHEN, SYDVKM. CDR3 bases: TGTGCCAGCAGTTTATCCGGACGGCCTACCTACGAGCAGTACTTC. The encoded protein is CASSLSGRPTYEQYF.

This clonotype came up a few times. The V gene is TRBV27, the J gene TRBJ2-7, with 12 positions matching TRBD2. V lost 4 bases to trimming and J lost 3 bases; unmatched junction nucleotides: 4. This CDR3 region has 15 residues. Germline values: CDR1 MNHEY, CDR2 SMNVEV (reference sequence). CDR3 in amino acids: CASSSLAGGVYEQYF. CDR3 DNA sequence: TGTGCCAGCAGTTCTCTAGCGGGAGGGGTCTACGAGCAGTACTTC.

Comment on this clonotype: One end of the junction varies from germline; a read error may be responsible. V gene TRBV5-6 combines with J gene TRBJ2-7; no firm D call. Per the germline V gene, CDR1 is SGHDT and CDR2 is YYEEEE. The CDR3 is 11 residues long. In nucleotides, the CDR3 is TGTGCCAGCAGTACAATCTACGAGCGGTACTTC. Its translation: CASSTIYERYF.

This clonotype was counted many times. This chain links TRBV11-2 with TRBJ1-1; D is uncertain. From germline, CDR1 is SGHAT and CDR2 FQNNGV. CDR3 length equals 12 residues. Trimming took off 5 bases at V and 4 bases at J, with 8 bases between the two ends. CDR3 nucleotides: TGTGCCAGCAGCCTCGGAATCACTGAAGCTTTCTTT. Its protein product is CASSLGITEAFF.

V is TRBV2 and J is TRBJ1-4, with 9 bases matching TRBD1. Germline-derived CDR1 and CDR2 are SNHLY and FYNNEI. V lost 5 bases and J lost 5; bases outside the gene matches: 3. There are 14 residues in the CDR3. As DNA, the CDR3 is TGTGCCAGCAGTTTGACAGGGGGAAATGAAAAACTGTTTTTT. Translating gives CASSLTGGNEKLFF.